This paragraph covers one T cell receptor (beta chain) sequence. Its matching antigen is unknown. The CDR3 end lies 3 residues beyond the end of the read and is filled in from the germline J gene. Libraries were prepared by immunoSEQ multiplex PCR; TCRdb keeps only in-frame clonotypes and omits some of them. This repertoire holds approximately 28,000 clones, and none appear only once. The germline V gene encodes CDR1 SGHRS and CDR2 YFSETQ. With 0 bases removed from V and 6 bases from J, the gap between germline ends came to 13 bases. This CDR3 region has 14 residues. The CVID group had over 12 females and roughly 30 males, mean age 40. This entry belongs to a study of T cell clonality in common variable immunodeficiency. Study results and limitations: CVID subjects shared fewer TCRbeta clones than healthy controls did. Common variable immunodeficiency TCR beta sequences reportedly had fewer deletions and N-nucleotide insertions.

This rearrangement joins TRBV5-1 to TRBJ2-7; the D gene is possibly TRBD1 (6 bases). This TCR was recovered from a human donor with common variable immunodeficiency. The sample taken for sequencing was peripheral blood mononuclear cells. The CDR3 DNA, read in part, is TGCGCCAGCAGCTTGGACGCCAGGGGTCCCGAG. This sequence encodes CASSLDARGPE. The whole CDR3 is CASSLDARGPEQYF.